This T cell receptor beta chain stems from a study of T-cell reconstitution after alpha-beta-depleted transplantation in children. Study outcomes and limitations: There were some patients whose high TCRbeta diversity at day 60 came from surviving recipient T cells and thymic progenitors. It was reported that alpha-beta T cells came from several hundred expanded graft clones (about two months after transplant). The main origin of T-cell counts and diversity one year after transplant was newly produced T cells.

This clonotype showed up many times. Its antigen remains unidentified. TCRbeta library construction was performed incorporating unique molecular identifiers. Using its own MiXCR run on the PCR reads, TCRdb lists one record per CDR3 protein. This table has approximately 290,000 distinct CDR3 sequences, 11% appearing once. Sequenced here: peripheral blood, sampled 180 days after TCRalphabeta/CD19-depleted stem cell transplant. This TCR came from a male patient between 2 and 9 years old who had a stem cell transplant for chronic granulomatous disease, so the T cells may come from the graft donor.

The CDR3 loop reads CSAEREAKNIQYF. CDR3 in DNA: TGCAGTGCAGAGCGGGAGGCCAAAAACATTCAGTACTTC. J is TRBJ2-4 and V is TRBV20-1; 8 nucleotides match TRBD2. CDR1 and CDR2 from the germline V gene are DFQATT and SNEGSKA (reference sequence). V lost 6 bases, J lost 1 base, and 2 bases stayed unmatched. This CDR3 has 13 residues.